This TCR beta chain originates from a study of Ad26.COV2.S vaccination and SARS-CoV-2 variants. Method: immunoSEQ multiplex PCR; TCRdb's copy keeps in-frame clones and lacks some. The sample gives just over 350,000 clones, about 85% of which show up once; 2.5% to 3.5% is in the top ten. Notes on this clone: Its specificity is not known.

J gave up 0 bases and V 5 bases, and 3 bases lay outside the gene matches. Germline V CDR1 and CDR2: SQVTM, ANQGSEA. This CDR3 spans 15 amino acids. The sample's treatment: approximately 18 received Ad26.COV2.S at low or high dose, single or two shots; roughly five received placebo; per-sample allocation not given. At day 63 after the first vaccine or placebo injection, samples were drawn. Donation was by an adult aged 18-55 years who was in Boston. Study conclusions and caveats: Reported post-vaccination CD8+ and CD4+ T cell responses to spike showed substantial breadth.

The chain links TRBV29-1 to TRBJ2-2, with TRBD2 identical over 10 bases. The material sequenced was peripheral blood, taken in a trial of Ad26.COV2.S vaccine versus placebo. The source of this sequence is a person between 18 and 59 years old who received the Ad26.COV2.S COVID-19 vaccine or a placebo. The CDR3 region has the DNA TGCAGCGTTTCTACTAGCGGGGCGAACACCGGGGAGCTGTTTTTT. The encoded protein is CSVSTSGANTGELFF.